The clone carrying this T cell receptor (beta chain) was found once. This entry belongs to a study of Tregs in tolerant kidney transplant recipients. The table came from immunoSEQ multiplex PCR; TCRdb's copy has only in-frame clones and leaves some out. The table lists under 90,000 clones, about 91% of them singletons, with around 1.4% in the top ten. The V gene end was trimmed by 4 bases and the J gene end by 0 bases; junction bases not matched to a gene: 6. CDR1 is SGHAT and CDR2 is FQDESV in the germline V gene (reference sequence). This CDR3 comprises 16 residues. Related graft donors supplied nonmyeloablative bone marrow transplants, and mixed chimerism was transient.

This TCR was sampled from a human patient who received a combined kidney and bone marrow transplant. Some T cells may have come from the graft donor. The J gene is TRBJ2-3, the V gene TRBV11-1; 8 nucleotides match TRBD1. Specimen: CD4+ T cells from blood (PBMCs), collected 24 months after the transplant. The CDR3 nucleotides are TGTGCCAGCAGCTGGGACAGGAGTACTAGCACAGATACGCAGTATTTT. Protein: CASSWDRSTSTDTQYF.